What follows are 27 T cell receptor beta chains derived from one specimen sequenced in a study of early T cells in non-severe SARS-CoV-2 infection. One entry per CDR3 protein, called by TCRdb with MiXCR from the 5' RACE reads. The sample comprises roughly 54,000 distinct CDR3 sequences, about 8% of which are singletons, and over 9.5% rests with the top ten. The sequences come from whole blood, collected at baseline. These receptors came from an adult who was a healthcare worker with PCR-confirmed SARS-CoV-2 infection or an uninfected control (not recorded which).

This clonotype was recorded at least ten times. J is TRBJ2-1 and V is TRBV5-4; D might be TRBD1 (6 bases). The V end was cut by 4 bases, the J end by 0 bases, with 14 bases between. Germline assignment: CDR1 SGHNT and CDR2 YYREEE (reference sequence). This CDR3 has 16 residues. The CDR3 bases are TGTGCCAGCAGCCCCAGGGACACCTTCTCCTACAATGAGCAGTTCTTC. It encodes CASSPRDTFSYNEQFF.

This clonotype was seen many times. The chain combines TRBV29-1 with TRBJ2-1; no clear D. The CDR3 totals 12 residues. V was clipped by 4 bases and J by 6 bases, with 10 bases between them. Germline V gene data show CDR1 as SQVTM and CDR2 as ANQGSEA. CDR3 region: CSVAAQPNEQFF. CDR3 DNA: TGCAGCGTTGCGGCACAGCCCAATGAGCAGTTCTTC.

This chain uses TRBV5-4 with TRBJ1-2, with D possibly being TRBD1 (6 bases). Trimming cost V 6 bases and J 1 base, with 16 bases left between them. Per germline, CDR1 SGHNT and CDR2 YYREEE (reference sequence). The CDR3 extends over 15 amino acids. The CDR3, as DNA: TGTGCCAGCAATCCTTATGACAGGTTTAACTATGGCTACACCTTC. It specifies CASNPYDRFNYGYTF.

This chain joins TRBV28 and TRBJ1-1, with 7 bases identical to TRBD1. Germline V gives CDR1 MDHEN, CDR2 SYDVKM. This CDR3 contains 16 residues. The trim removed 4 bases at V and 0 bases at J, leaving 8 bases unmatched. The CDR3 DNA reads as TGTGCCAGCAGTTCGCCCCCGGGACAGATGAACACTGAAGCTTTCTTT. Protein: CASSSPPGQMNTEAFF. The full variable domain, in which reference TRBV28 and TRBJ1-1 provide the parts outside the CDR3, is DVKVTQSSRYLVKRTGEKVFLECVQDMDHENMFWYRQDPGLGLRLIYFSYDVKMKEKGDIPEGYSVSREKKERFSLILESASTNQTSMYLCASSSPPGQMNTEAFFGQGTRLTVV.

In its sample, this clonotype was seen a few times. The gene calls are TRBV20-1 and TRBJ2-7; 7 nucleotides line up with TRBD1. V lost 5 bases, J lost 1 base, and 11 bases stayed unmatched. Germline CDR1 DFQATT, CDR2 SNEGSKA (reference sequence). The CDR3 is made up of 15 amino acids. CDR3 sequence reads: CSARKPGTVSYEQYF. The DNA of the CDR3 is TGCAGTGCTCGAAAACCCGGGACAGTATCCTACGAGCAGTACTTC.

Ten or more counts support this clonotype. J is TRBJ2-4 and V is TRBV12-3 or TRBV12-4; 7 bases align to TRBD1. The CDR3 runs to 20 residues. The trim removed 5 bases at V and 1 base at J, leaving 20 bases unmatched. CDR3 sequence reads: CASSPPSYLGQEEAKNIQYF. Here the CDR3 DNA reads TGTGCCAGCAGTCCACCAAGTTACTTAGGACAGGAGGAGGCCAAAAACATTCAGTACTTC.

The chain's CDR3 is CSARRDSYEQYF. The CDR3 DNA reads TGCAGTGCTAGGCGGGACTCCTACGAGCAGTACTTC. This rearrangement joins TRBV20-1 to TRBJ2-7; maybe TRBD2 (6 bases). This CDR3 is 12 amino acids long. The germline gives CDR1 DFQATT, CDR2 SNEGSKA (reference sequence). V was shortened by 3 bases and J by 0 bases, with 6 bases between the two germline ends.

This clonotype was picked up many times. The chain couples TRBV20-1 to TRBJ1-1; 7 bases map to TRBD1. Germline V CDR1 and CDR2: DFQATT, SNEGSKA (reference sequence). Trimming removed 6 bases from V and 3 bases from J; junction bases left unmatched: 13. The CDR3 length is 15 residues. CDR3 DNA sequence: TGCAGTGCCACAGGGGAGAGGGTTACGGACACTGAAGCTTTCTTT. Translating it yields CSATGERVTDTEAFF.

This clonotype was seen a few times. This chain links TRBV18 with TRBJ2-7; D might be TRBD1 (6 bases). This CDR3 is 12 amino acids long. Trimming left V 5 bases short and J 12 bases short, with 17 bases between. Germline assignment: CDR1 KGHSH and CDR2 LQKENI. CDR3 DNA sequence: TGTGCCAGCTCATCCGGGACACAGGAAAGGTACTTC. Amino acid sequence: CASSSGTQERYF.

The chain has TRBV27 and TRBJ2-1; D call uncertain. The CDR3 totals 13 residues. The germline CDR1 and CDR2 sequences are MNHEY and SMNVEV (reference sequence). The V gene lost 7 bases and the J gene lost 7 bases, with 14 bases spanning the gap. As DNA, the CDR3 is TGTGCCAGCAAGGTGCCTCTGATGAATGAGCAGTTCTTC. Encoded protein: CASKVPLMNEQFF.

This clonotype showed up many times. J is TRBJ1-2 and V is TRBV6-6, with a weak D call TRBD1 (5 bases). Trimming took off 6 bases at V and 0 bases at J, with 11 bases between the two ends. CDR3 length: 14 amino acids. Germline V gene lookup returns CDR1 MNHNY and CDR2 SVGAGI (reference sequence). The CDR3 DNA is TGTGCCAGCAGCCTAGGGGAGTCTAACTATGGCTACACCTTC. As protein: CASSLGESNYGYTF.

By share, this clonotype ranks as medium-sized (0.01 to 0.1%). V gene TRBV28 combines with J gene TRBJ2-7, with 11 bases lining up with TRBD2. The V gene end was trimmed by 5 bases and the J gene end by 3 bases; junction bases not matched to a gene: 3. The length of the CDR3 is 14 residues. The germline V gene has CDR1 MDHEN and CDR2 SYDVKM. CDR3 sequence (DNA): TGTGCCAGCAGTCCTCTAGCGGGAGGCTACGAGCAGTACTTC. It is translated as CASSPLAGGYEQYF.

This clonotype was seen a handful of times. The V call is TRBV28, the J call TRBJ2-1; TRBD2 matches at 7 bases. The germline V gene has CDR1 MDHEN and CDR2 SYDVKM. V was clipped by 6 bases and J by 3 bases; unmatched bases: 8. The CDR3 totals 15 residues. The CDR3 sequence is CASSPLAEVYNEQFF. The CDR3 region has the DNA TGTGCCAGCAGCCCGCTAGCGGAGGTCTACAATGAGCAGTTCTTC.

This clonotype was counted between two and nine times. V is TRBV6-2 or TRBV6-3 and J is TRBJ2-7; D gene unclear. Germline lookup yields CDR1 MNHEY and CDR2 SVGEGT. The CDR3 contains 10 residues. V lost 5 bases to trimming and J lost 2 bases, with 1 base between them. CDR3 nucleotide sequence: TGTGCCAGCAGTACCTACGAGCAGTACTTC. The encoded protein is CASSTYEQYF.

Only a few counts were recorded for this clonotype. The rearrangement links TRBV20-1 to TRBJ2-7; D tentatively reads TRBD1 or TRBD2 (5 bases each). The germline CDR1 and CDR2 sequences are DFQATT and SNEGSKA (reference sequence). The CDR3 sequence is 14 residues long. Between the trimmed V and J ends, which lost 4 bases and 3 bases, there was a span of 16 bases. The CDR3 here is CSATLTGPRYEQYF. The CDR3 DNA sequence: TGCAGTGCTACCTTGACGGGACCGCGCTACGAGCAGTACTTC.

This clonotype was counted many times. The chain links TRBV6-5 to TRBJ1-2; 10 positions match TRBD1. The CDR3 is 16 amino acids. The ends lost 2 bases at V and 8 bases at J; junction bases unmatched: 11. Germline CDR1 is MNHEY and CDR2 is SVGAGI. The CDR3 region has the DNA TGTGCCAGCAGTTACACAACCGGGACAGGGGTTCGCGGCTACACCTTC. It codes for CASSYTTGTGVRGYTF.

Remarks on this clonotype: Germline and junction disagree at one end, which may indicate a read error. This chain's CDR3 is CASRMAVMNIIYF. As DNA, the CDR3 is TGTGCCAGCAGGATGGCGGTGATGAACATCATATATTTT. The gene calls are TRBV7-9 and TRBJ1-3, with D unclear. CDR3 length: 13 residues. Germline CDR1 and CDR2: SEHNR and FQNEAQ (reference sequence).

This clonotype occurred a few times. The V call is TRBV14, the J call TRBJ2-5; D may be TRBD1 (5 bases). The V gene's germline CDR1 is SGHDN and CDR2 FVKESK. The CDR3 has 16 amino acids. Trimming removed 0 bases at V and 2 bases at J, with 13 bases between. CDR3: CASSQEPWGIQETQYF. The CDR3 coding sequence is TGTGCCAGCAGCCAAGAACCCTGGGGCATACAAGAGACCCAGTACTTC.

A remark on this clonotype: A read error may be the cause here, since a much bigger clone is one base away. CDR3 coding DNA: TGTGCCAGCAGTAAATATGCAGGGGATGGCATTCAGTACTTC. It yields the protein CASSKYAGDGIQYF. This chain links TRBV25-1 with TRBJ2-4, with a possible D match to TRBD1 (6 bases). Looked up from germline, CDR1 is MGHDK and CDR2 is SYGVNS. The length of the CDR3 is 14 residues.

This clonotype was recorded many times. The CDR3 region has the DNA TGTGCCAGCAGTGTGGGGGCCGGCTACGAGCAGTACTTC. It codes for CASSVGAGYEQYF. This chain links TRBV28 with TRBJ2-7; D is possibly TRBD1 (6 bases). The CDR3 covers 13 residues. Trimming cost V 5 bases and J 3 bases, with 11 bases left between them. Germline CDR1 MDHEN, CDR2 SYDVKM.

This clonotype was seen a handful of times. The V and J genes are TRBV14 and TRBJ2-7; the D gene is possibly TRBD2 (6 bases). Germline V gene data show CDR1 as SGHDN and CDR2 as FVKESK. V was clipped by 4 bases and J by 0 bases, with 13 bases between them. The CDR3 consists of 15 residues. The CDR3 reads CASSRVGLSSYEQYF. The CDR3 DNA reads TGTGCCAGCAGCCGAGTCGGACTAAGCTCCTACGAGCAGTACTTC.

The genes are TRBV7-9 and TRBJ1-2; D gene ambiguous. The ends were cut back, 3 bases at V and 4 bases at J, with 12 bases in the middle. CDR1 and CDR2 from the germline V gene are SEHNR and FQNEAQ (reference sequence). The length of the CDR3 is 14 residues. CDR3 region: CASSLRSSSYGYTF. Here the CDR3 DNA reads TGTGCCAGCAGCTTGAGGAGCTCCAGCTATGGCTACACCTTC.

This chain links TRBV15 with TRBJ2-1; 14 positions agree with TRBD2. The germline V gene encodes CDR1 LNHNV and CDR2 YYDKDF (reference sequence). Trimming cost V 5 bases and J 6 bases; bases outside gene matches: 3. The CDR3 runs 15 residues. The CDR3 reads CATSQGTSGGNEQFF. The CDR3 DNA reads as TGTGCCACCAGCCAAGGGACTAGCGGGGGCAATGAGCAGTTCTTC.

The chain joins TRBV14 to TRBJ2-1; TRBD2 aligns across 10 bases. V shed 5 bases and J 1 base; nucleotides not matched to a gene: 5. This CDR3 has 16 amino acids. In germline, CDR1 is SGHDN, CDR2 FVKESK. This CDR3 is CASSYLAGASYNEQFF. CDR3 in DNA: TGTGCCAGCAGCTATCTAGCGGGAGCGTCCTACAATGAGCAGTTCTTC.

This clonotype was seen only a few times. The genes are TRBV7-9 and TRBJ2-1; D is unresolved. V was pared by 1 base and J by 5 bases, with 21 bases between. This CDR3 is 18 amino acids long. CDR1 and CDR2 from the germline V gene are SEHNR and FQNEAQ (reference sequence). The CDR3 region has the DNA TGTGCCAGCAGCTTAGTCGATCGAAGGACCTTCTTTAACAATGAGCAGTTCTTC. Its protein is CASSLVDRRTFFNNEQFF. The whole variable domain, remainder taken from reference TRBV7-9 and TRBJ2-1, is DTGVSQNPRHKITKRGQNVTFRCDPISEHNRLYWYRQTLGQGPEFLTYFQNEAQLEKSRLLSDRFSAERPKGSFSTLEIQRTEQGDSAMYLCASSLVDRRTFFNNEQFFGPGTRLTVL.

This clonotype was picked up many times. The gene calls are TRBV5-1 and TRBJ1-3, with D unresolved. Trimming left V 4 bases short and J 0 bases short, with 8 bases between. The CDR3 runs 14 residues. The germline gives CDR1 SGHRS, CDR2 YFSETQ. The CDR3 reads CASSPFNSGNTIYF. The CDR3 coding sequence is TGCGCCAGCAGCCCATTTAACTCTGGAAACACCATATATTTT.

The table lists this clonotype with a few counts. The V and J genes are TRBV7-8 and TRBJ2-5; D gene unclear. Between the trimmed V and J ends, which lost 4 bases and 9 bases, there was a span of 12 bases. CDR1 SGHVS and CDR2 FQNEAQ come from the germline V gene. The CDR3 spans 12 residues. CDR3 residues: CASSSPPLPQYF. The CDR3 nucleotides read TGTGCCAGCAGCTCTCCGCCCCTGCCCCAGTACTTC. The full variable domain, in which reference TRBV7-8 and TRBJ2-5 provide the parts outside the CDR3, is GAGVSQSPRYKVAKRGQDVALRCDPISGHVSLFWYQQALGQGPEFLTYFQNEAQLDKSGLPSDRFFAERPEGSVSTLKIQRTQQEDSAVYLCASSSPPLPQYFGPGTRLLVL.